What follows describes a single T cell receptor (beta chain). The sample comes from a study of T cells in Graves' hyperthyroidism and ophthalmopathy. Authors of the study amplified TCR beta CDR3 regions from RNA transcripts. In the first-round RT-PCR of the TCR CDR3, the HTBI primer set was used. One entry per CDR3 protein results from TCRdb running MiXCR on the multiplex PCR reads. The top ten clones hold around 30% of a sample with nearly 750,000 distinct CDR3 sequences, 35% of them seen once. The clonotype originates from a woman aged 40 to 50 with Graves' hyperthyroidism. Material for sequencing was blood.

CDR3 sequence: CASSPRPRDGYTF. The CDR3 region has the DNA TGTGCCAGCAGTCCTCGACCGAGGGACGGCTACACCTTC. The chain employs TRBV28 and TRBJ1-2; a weak D match, TRBD1 (5 bases). Germline V lookup: CDR1 MDHEN, CDR2 SYDVKM. The CDR3 has 13 residues. Trimming removed 5 bases at V and 8 bases at J, with 15 bases between.